This T cell receptor (beta chain) came from a study of sequential checkpoint blockade in melanoma. Treatment here: randomized to nivolumab then ipilimumab (arm A) or the reverse (arm B). Sorted cells were live CD3+CD8+, lacking CD19 and CD56, from PBMCs. Profiled with immunoSEQ multiplex PCR; TCRdb holds only in-frame clones, not every one. The table shows 15,000 to 20,000 clones, with about two thirds occurring only once. Sample share makes this clone medium-sized. V was trimmed by 0 bases and J by 6 bases, leaving 6 bases between them. Germline V gives CDR1 MNHGY, CDR2 SAAAGT. The CDR3 has 13 amino acids.

This sample comprised CD8+ T cells sorted from blood (inferred from file names), obtained from a patient given nivolumab and ipilimumab in sequence. The clonotype comes from a human donor with melanoma. The chain joins TRBV6-8 to TRBJ1-5, with no clear D. The CDR3 spells CASSYSRGQPQHF. The CDR3, as DNA: TGTGCCAGCAGTTACTCCCGGGGTCAGCCCCAGCATTTT.